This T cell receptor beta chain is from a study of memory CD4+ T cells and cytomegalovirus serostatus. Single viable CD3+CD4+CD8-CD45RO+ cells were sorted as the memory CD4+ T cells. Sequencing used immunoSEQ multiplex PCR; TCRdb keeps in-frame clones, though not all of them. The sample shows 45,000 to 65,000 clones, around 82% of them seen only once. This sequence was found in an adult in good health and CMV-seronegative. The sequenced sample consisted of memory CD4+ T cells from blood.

The CDR3 region has the DNA TGTGCCAGCAGCTTACTCTCCCCGATACTCTACAATGAGCAGTTCTTC. This sequence encodes CASSLLSPILYNEQFF. The chain is built from TRBV7-8 and TRBJ2-1; D is unclear. V was clipped by 2 bases and J by 3 bases, with 14 bases between them. This CDR3 contains 16 residues. In germline, CDR1 is SGHVS, CDR2 FQNEAQ.